Below, 4 T cell receptor beta chains from the same sample are listed, as sequenced in a study of early T cells in non-severe SARS-CoV-2 infection. Each CDR3 protein is one row after TCRdb ran MiXCR on the 5' RACE reads. The sample lists about 60,000 distinct CDR3 sequences, 5.6% occurring once. Material: whole blood. Receptor source: an adult who was a healthcare worker with PCR-confirmed SARS-CoV-2 infection or an uninfected control (not recorded which).

This clonotype was observed at least ten times. The chain couples TRBV10-1 to TRBJ1-6; unclear D gene. This CDR3 has 13 amino acids. V gave up 5 bases and J gave up 11 bases, with 13 bases separating them. CDR1 and CDR2 from the germline V gene are WNHNN and SYGVQD (reference sequence). The CDR3, as DNA: TGCGCCAGCAGTTCCGACCCCGACACACCCCTCCACTTT. It specifies CASSSDPDTPLHF.

This clonotype was seen many times. The chain joins TRBV20-1 to TRBJ2-5; a possible D gene is TRBD2 (6 bases). This CDR3 spans 15 amino acids. The germline V gene encodes CDR1 DFQATT and CDR2 SNEGSKA (reference sequence). The V and J ends lost 3 bases and 0 bases respectively, with 14 bases between them. CDR3 DNA sequence: TGCAGTGCTAGGGACTTGCGGAGGGACCAAGAGACCCAGTACTTC. As protein: CSARDLRRDQETQYF.

This clonotype is labeled medium-sized. This chain uses TRBV12-3 or TRBV12-4 with TRBJ2-5; D remains unclear. V shed 5 bases and J shed 7 bases, with 23 bases lying between them. The CDR3 has 16 amino acids. The CDR3 here is CASSAARSPSSGTQYF. Here the CDR3 DNA reads TGTGCCAGCAGTGCTGCTCGGAGCCCCTCTTCTGGGACCCAGTACTTC.

This clonotype has at least ten counts. V gene TRBV7-2 combines with J gene TRBJ2-1; D is perhaps TRBD2 (6 bases). The CDR3 is 16 residues long. Trimming shortened V by 8 bases and J by 4 bases, and 21 bases separated the two germline ends. CDR1 SGHTA and CDR2 FQGNSA come from the germline V gene. The CDR3 DNA is TGTGCCAGCCGGCAGACAAGCGGGCCACCATACAATGAGCAGTTCTTC. Protein: CASRQTSGPPYNEQFF. Variable domain in full (rest from reference TRBV7-2 and TRBJ2-1): GAGVSQSPSNKVTEKGKDVELRCDPISGHTALYWYRQSLGQGLEFLIYFQGNSAPDKSGLPSDRFSAERTGGSVSTLTIQRTQQEDSAVYLCASRQTSGPPYNEQFFGPGTRLTVL.